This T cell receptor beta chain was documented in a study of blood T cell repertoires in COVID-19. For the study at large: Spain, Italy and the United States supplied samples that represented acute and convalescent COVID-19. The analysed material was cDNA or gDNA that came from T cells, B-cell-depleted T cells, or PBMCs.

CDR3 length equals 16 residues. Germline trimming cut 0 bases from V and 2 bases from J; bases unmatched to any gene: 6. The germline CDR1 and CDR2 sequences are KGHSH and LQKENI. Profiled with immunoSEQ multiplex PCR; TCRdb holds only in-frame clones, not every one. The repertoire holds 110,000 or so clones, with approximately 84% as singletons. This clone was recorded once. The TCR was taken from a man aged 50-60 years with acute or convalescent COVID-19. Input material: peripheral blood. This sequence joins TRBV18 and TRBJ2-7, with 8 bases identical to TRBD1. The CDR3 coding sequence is TGTGCCAGCTCACCACCGAGGACAGGGAGCACCTACGAGCAGTACTTC. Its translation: CASSPPRTGSTYEQYF.